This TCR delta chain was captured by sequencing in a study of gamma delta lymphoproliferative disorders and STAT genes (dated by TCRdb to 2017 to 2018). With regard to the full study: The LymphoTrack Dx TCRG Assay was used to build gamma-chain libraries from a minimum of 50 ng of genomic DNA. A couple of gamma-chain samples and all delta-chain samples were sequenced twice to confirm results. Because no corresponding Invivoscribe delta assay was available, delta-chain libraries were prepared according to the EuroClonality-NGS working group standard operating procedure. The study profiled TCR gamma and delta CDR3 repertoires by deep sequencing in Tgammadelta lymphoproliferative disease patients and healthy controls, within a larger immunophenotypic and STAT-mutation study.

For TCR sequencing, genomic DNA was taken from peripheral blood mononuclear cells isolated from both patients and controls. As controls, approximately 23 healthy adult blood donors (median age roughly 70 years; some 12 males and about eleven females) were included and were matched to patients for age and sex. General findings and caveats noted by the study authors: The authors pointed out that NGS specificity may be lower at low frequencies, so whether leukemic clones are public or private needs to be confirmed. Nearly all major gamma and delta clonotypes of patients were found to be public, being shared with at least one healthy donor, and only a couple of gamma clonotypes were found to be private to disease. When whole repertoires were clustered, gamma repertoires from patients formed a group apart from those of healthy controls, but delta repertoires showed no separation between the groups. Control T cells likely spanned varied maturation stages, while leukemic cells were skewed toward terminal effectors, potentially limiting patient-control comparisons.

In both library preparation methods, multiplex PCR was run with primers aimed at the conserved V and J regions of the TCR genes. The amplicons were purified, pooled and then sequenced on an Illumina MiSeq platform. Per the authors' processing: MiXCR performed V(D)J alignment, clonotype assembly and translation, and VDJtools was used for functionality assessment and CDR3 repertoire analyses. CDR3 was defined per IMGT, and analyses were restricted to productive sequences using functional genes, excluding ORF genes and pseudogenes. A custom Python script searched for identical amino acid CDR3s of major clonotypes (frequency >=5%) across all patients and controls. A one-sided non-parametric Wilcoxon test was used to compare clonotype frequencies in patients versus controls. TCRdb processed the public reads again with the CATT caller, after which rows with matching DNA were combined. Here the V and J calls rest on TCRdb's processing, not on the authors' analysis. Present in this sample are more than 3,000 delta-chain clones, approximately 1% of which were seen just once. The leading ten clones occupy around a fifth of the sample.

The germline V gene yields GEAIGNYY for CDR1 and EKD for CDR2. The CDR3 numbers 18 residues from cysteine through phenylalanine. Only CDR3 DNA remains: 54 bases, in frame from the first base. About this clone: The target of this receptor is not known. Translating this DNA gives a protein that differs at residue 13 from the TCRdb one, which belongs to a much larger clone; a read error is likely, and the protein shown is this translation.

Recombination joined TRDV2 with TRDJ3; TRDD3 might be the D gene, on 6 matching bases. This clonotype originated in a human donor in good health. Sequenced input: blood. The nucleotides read TGTGCCTGTGACACGGCTGGGGAGAGATCCTGGGACTCCCGACAGATGTTTTTC. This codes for CACDTAGERSWDSRQMFF.